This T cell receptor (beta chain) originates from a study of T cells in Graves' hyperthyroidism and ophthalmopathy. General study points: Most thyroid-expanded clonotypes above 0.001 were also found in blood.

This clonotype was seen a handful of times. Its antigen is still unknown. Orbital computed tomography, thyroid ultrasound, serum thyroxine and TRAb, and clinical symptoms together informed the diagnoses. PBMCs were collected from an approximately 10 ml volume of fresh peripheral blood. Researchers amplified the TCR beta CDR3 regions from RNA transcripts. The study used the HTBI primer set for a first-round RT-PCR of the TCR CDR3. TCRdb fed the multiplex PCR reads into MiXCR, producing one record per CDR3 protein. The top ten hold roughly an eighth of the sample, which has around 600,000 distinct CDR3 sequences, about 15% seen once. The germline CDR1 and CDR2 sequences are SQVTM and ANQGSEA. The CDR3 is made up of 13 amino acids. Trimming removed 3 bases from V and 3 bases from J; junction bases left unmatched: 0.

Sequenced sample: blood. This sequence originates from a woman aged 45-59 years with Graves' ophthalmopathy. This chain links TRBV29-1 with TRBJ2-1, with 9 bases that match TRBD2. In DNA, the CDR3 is TGCAGCGTTGATAGCGGGGGCTACAATGAGCAGTTCTTC. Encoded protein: CSVDSGGYNEQFF.